This TCR beta chain was sequenced for a study of blood T cell repertoires in COVID-19. Germline lookup yields CDR1 MNHEY and CDR2 SMNVEV (reference sequence). Trimming took 6 bases from V and 1 from J; bases not matched to a gene: 8. CDR3 length: 15 residues. Data came from immunoSEQ multiplex PCR; TCRdb stores just in-frame clones and leaves some out. Of over 200,000 clones listed, around 89% are singletons. V gene TRBV27 combines with J gene TRBJ1-1, with 7 bases aligning to TRBD1. This sequence originates from a man aged 30 to 39 with COVID-19, enrolled during active disease. The sequencing input was peripheral blood. The DNA of the CDR3 is TGTGCCAGCAGCTCCAACAGGGGCCCGAACACTGAAGCTTTCTTT. Its translation: CASSSNRGPNTEAFF.